A single sample gave rise to the 18 T cell receptor beta chains below, sequenced in a study of STAT5B mutations in CD4+ large granular lymphocyte leukemia. The method was immunoSEQ multiplex PCR; TCRdb's version includes in-frame clones alone and lacks a portion of them. The sample holds roughly 23,000 clones; under 80% are singletons and the top ten take 0.35% to 0.45%. The material sequenced was CD4+ T cells from blood buffy coats. The receptor set was obtained from a human donor in good health.

This chain connects TRBV7-8 to TRBJ2-5; possibly TRBD1 for D (6 bases). This CDR3 contains 17 residues. The germline CDR1 and CDR2 sequences are SGHVS and FQNEAQ. Between the trimmed V and J ends, which lost 5 bases and 1 base, there was a span of 20 bases. This CDR3 is CASSPLGGVSTQETQYF. DNA for the CDR3: TGTGCCAGCAGCCCCCTAGGGGGAGTGTCGACCCAAGAGACCCAGTACTTC.

As DNA, the CDR3 is TGTGCCAGCAGTTTAGGTCTGGGCCCCTACGAGCAGTACTTC. It translates to CASSLGLGPYEQYF. The rearrangement uses TRBV27 and TRBJ2-7; no clear D gene. The CDR3 totals 14 residues. Germline CDR1 MNHEY, CDR2 SMNVEV (reference sequence). Trimming removed 2 bases at V and 2 bases at J, with 10 bases between.

This clone was detected a few times. The CDR3 coding sequence is TGCGCCAGCAGCATCGCCAGTACCTATGGCTACACCTTC. Translated, it gives CASSIASTYGYTF. V gene TRBV5-1 combines with J gene TRBJ1-2; D not resolved. CDR1 is SGHRS, CDR2 YFSETQ, per germline. The ends were cut back, 4 bases at V and 4 bases at J, with 11 bases in the middle. This CDR3 spans 13 amino acids.

This chain joins TRBV7-8 and TRBJ1-5; TRBD1 might be the D (6 bases). Germline values: CDR1 SGHVS, CDR2 FQNEAQ. The CDR3 consists of 15 residues. V shed 5 bases and J shed 4 bases, with 15 bases lying between them. The DNA for the CDR3 is TGTGCCAGCAGCCCCTTCAGGGGCGGTAATCAGCCCCAGCATTTT. Its translation is CASSPFRGGNQPQHF.

The V and J genes are TRBV5-5 and TRBJ2-1, with 7 nucleotides matching TRBD1. V gave up 4 bases and J gave up 4 bases; unmatched junction bases: 8. The CDR3 runs 15 residues. Germline values: CDR1 SGHKS, CDR2 YYEKEE (reference sequence). The CDR3 here is CASSRRQGPYNEQFF. The CDR3 nucleotides are TGTGCCAGCAGCAGACGACAGGGTCCTTACAATGAGCAGTTCTTC. Filled out from reference TRBV5-5 and TRBJ2-1, the complete variable domain reads DAGVTQSPTHLIKTRGQQVTLRCSPISGHKSVSWYQQVLGQGPQFIFQYYEKEERGRGNFPDRFSARQFPNYSSELNVNALLLGDSALYLCASSRRQGPYNEQFFGPGTRLTVL.

This clone was seen a few times. The chain has TRBV7-8 and TRBJ2-7; a weak D match, TRBD1 (6 bases). CDR3 length: 14 residues. Germline values: CDR1 SGHVS, CDR2 FQNEAQ. V gave up 4 bases and J gave up 3 bases, with 13 bases separating them. The CDR3 here is CASSSRTVLYEQYF. The CDR3 DNA reads TGTGCCAGCAGCTCCCGGACAGTACTCTACGAGCAGTACTTC.

The rearrangement uses TRBV9 and TRBJ2-5; 9 bases match TRBD2. V trimming: 0 bases; J trimming: 9 bases; junction bases outside the gene matches: 9. The CDR3 extends over 15 amino acids. CDR1 SGDLS and CDR2 YYNGEE come from the germline V gene. The DNA of the CDR3 is TGTGCCAGCAGCGTAGCTAGCGGGGCCCGGGCTCCCCAGTACTTC. Residues: CASSVASGARAPQYF.

The chain couples TRBV13 to TRBJ2-5; the match to TRBD2 covers 8 bases. V lost 4 bases, J lost 1 base, and 11 bases stayed unmatched. Germline loops: CDR1 PRHDT, CDR2 FYEKMQ (reference sequence). This CDR3 is 17 amino acids long. The CDR3 protein is CASSSPVSSGSQETQYF. Here the CDR3 DNA reads TGTGCCAGCAGCTCCCCAGTTTCGAGCGGGAGCCAAGAGACCCAGTACTTC.

This clone was counted between two and nine times. The chain uses TRBV2 and TRBJ1-1; perhaps TRBD1 as D (5 bases). CDR3 length: 14 residues. Trimming removed 3 bases at V and 3 bases at J, with 11 bases between. Per germline, CDR1 SNHLY and CDR2 FYNNEI. This chain's CDR3 is CASSEVSRDTEAFF. Written as DNA, the CDR3 is TGTGCCAGCAGTGAGGTTTCCAGGGACACTGAAGCTTTCTTT.

This chain uses TRBV15 with TRBJ1-2; 7 nucleotides agree with TRBD1. Trimming at V came to 5 bases and at J to 4 bases, leaving 13 bases not matched to a gene. Looked up from germline, CDR1 is LNHNV and CDR2 is YYDKDF (reference sequence). This CDR3 has 16 residues. CDR3 coding DNA: TGTGCCACCAGCCCTAGCGGGAGGGGGCGTACCTATGGCTACACCTTC. Translated: CATSPSGRGRTYGYTF.

The V call is TRBV18, the J call TRBJ1-5; D is uncertain. The CDR3 spans 16 residues. The germline gives CDR1 KGHSH, CDR2 LQKENI. Trimming stripped 2 bases from V and 0 bases from J, with 11 bases between. CDR3 nucleotides: TGTGCCAGCTCACCAGACCGTGCTTATAGCAATCAGCCCCAGCATTTT. Its translation: CASSPDRAYSNQPQHF.

This clone showed up just a few times. This rearrangement joins TRBV4-2 to TRBJ1-2; D gene unclear. This CDR3 comprises 14 residues. In germline, CDR1 is LGHNA, CDR2 YNFKEQ. The V gene lost 0 bases and the J gene lost 5 bases, with 10 bases spanning the gap. CDR3 residues: CASSQDPMGYGYTF. The CDR3 DNA reads as TGTGCCAGCAGCCAAGATCCGATGGGATATGGCTACACCTTC.

The V call is TRBV4-2, the J call TRBJ2-1; TRBD2 matches at 7 bases. After removal of 0 bases from V and 1 base from J, the junction contained 9 bases not matched to a gene. Germline V gene lookup returns CDR1 LGHNA and CDR2 YNFKEQ. This CDR3 has 18 residues. DNA of the CDR3: TGTGCCAGCAGCCAAGATTGGGGGAGGGAGAGGTCCTACAATGAGCAGTTCTTC. Its protein is CASSQDWGRERSYNEQFF.

CDR3 DNA: TGTGCCAGTAGTATTTTTGAGGGGGCCGGAACCGGGGAGCTGTTTTTT. This gives the protein CASSIFEGAGTGELFF. V usage is TRBV19 and J usage is TRBJ2-2; TRBD1 agrees at 7 bases. CDR3 size: 16 residues. Germline CDR1 reads LNHDA; CDR2 reads SQIVND (reference sequence). J was trimmed by 5 bases and V by 3 bases; bases with no gene match: 9.

This chain joins TRBV2 and TRBJ1-1, with no clear D. Germline V CDR1 and CDR2: SNHLY, FYNNEI. CDR3 length: 13 residues. The V and J ends lost 8 bases and 4 bases respectively, with 14 bases between them. CDR3 nucleotides: TGTGCCAGCGCTGCGGGGTGGGGCACTGAAGCTTTCTTT. Amino acids: CASAAGWGTEAFF.

The V call is TRBV19, the J call TRBJ2-1; the D call may be TRBD1 or TRBD2 (5 bases each). V gave up 4 bases and J gave up 6 bases, with 16 bases separating them. CDR3 size: 15 residues. CDR1 is LNHDA and CDR2 is SQIVND in the germline V gene (reference sequence). The DNA of the CDR3 is TGTGCCAGTAGTACACCGGGACCAAAATCCAATGAGCAGTTCTTC. Translating it yields CASSTPGPKSNEQFF.

The gene calls are TRBV28 and TRBJ2-2; D tentatively fits TRBD1 or TRBD2 (6 bases each). CDR3 length: 16 residues. Germline lookup yields CDR1 MDHEN and CDR2 SYDVKM. The V and J ends lost 1 base and 4 bases respectively, with 13 bases between them. CDR3 loop: CASSLFRLGGTGELFF. CDR3 sequence (DNA): TGTGCCAGCAGTTTATTCCGACTAGGGGGCACCGGGGAGCTGTTTTTT.

This chain connects TRBV6-1 to TRBJ1-5, with TRBD1 matching 7 bases. The CDR3 covers 17 residues. Per the germline V gene, CDR1 is MNHNS and CDR2 is SASEGT. J lost 4 bases, V lost 3 bases, and 12 bases had no gene match. CDR3 in amino acids: CASSEVLGDSSNQPQHF. The CDR3 DNA reads as TGTGCCAGCAGTGAGGTGCTGGGGGACAGCTCGAATCAGCCCCAGCATTTT.